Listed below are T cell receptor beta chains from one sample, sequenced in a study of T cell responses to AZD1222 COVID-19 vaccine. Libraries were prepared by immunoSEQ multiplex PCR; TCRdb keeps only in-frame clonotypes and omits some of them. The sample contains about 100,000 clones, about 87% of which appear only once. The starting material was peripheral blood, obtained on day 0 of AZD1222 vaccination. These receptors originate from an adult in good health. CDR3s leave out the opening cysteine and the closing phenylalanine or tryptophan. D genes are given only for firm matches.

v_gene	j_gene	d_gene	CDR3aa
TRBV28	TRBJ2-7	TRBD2	ASSSSGTVSYEQY
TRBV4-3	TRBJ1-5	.	ASSQDWAGNQPQH
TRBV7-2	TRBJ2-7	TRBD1	ASSLIFGTDPHEQY
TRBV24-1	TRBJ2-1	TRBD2	ATNGPGLAGVEHEQF
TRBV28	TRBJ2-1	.	ASIPSPGQF
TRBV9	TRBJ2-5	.	ASSVDQGRETQY
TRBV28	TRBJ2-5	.	ASSDPVETQY
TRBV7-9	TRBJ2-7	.	ASSLATADPS
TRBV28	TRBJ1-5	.	ASSLGVGNQPQH
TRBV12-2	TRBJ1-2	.	ASRPHPPIIRTLGGPC
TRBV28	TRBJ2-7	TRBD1	ASSFPGQQYEQY
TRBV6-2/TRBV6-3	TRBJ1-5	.	ASSSSFGSNQPQH
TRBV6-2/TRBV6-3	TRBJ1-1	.	ASSYLGLNTEAF
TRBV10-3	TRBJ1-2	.	AISVGGARGYT
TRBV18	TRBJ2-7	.	ASSPLRGTLS
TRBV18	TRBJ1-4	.	ASSQGATNEKLF
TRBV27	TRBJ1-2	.	ASSLSMRGGYT
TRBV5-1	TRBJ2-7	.	ASRTAASSYEQY
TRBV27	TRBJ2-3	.	ASSSYTDTQY
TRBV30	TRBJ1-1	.	ACQGSPTEAF
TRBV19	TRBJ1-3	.	ASSFGNTIY
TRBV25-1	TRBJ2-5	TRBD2	ASSDGGGRRWETQY
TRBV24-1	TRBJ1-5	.	ATSGYNQPQH
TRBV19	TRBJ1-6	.	ASSIANSPLH
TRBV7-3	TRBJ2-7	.	ASSLGPSRQGEQY